A single sample is the source of the 29 T cell receptor beta chains below, sequenced in a study of spatial heterogeneity in lung cancer (dated by TCRdb to about 2019). The time point label, as the study defines it: sample taken at primary tumor resection. Which antigens these TCRs recognize remains unknown. Libraries were prepared through 5' RACE. This sample was sequenced with a NextSeq 500. TCRdb trimmed public reads at Q25 via fastp, called clones via MiXCR and kept in-frame beta chains. CDR3 protein duplicates are merged, each entry listing the most common genes and DNA. The sample table holds about 27,000 distinct CDR3 sequences, of which around 6.5% were seen once. Approximately 24% of the sample lies in the top ten. Here is what the overall study found, with its caveats: The number of expanded intratumoral alpha and beta TCRs correlated with the tumor nonsynonymous mutation count.

Source: lung tumor tissue, taken at surgery. The receptors come from a male donor with early-stage non-small cell lung cancer.

This clonotype has a count of ten or more. V gene TRBV20-1 combines with J gene TRBJ1-5; possible D gene TRBD1, 5 bases. V was clipped by 7 bases and J by 3 bases, with 13 bases between them. In germline, CDR1 is DFQATT, CDR2 SNEGSKA (reference sequence). This CDR3 has 13 amino acids. CDR3 region: CSGRAGPNQPQHF. In DNA form, the CDR3 reads TGCAGTGGGAGGGCGGGGCCCAATCAGCCCCAGCATTTT.

In its sample, this clonotype was seen a few times. This chain joins TRBV7-9 and TRBJ1-5; D is unclear. Trimming stripped 3 bases from V and 2 bases from J, with 17 bases between. The germline CDR1 and CDR2 sequences are SEHNR and FQNEAQ (reference sequence). The CDR3 is made up of 17 amino acids. The CDR3 spells CASSFRLERTGNQPQHF. CDR3 coding DNA: TGTGCCAGCAGCTTTCGGTTAGAAAGGACGGGCAATCAGCCCCAGCATTTT.

This clonotype was seen many times. The chain has TRBV12-3 or TRBV12-4 and TRBJ1-5, with 11 bases identical to TRBD1. Trimming took 4 bases from V and 8 from J; bases not matched to a gene: 7. The CDR3 totals 15 residues. For the CDR3, the DNA is TGTGCCAGCAGTTCCGGACAGGGGGCGAGAGAGCCCCAGCATTTT. It translates to CASSSGQGAREPQHF.

There are a few counts of this clonotype. V and J are TRBV28 and TRBJ1-1; D gene ambiguous. CDR3 length: 13 residues. Germline V gene data show CDR1 as MDHEN and CDR2 as SYDVKM. This CDR3 is CVISPQPNTEAFF. The DNA for the CDR3 is TGTGTCATCAGCCCCCAACCGAACACTGAAGCTTTCTTT. The full variable domain, its missing parts supplied by reference TRBV28 and TRBJ1-1, is DVKVTQSSRYLVKRTGEKVFLECVQDMDHENMFWYRQDPGLGLRLIYFSYDVKMKEKGDIPEGYSVSREKKERFSLILESASTNQTSMYLCVISPQPNTEAFFGQGTRLTVV.

The V call is TRBV12-3 or TRBV12-4, the J call TRBJ2-5; D ambiguous. The CDR3 is made up of 13 amino acids. V was shortened by 3 bases and J by 1 base, with 6 bases between the two germline ends. CDR3 residues: CASSFASQETQYF. The CDR3 region has the DNA TGTGCCAGCAGTTTCGCTAGCCAAGAGACCCAGTACTTC.

The sample holds one count of this clonotype. V gene TRBV6-5 combines with J gene TRBJ1-3; D call uncertain. The germline CDR1 and CDR2 sequences are MNHEY and SVGAGI. V was pared by 5 bases and J by 7 bases, with 15 bases between. CDR3 length: 14 amino acids. In DNA form, the CDR3 reads TGTGCCAGCAGTCCCCAGCTGACCGGCAACACCATATATTTT. Translating gives CASSPQLTGNTIYF.

The rearrangement links TRBV6-6 to TRBJ2-7, with D uncertain. V dropped 6 bases and J dropped 3 bases, with 15 bases sitting between them. CDR1 MNHNY and CDR2 SVGAGI come from the germline V gene (reference sequence). The CDR3 consists of 14 residues. The DNA of the CDR3 is TGTGCCAGCAGACGATCCCTTGGGCGCTACGAGCAGTACTTC. Translating gives CASRRSLGRYEQYF.

The chain uses TRBV2 and TRBJ2-5, with TRBD2 as a possible D gene (6 bases). The length of the CDR3 is 15 residues. Germline CDR1 reads SNHLY; CDR2 reads FYNNEI. Trimming left V 8 bases short and J 3 bases short, with 19 bases between. The CDR3 coding sequence is TGTGCCAGCTTGCCGATTGCGGGACCCAAAGAGACCCAGTACTTC. Residues: CASLPIAGPKETQYF.

This clonotype was counted only a few times. This chain uses TRBV24-1 with TRBJ2-3; D call uncertain. CDR3 size: 14 residues. V lost 1 base and J lost 0, with 4 bases in between. Per the germline V gene, CDR1 is KGHDR and CDR2 is SFDVKD. The CDR3 region is CATSDFTSTDTQYF. The CDR3, as DNA: TGTGCCACCAGTGATTTTACCAGCACAGATACGCAGTATTTT.

A few counts support this clonotype. DNA of the CDR3: TGTGCCAGCTCACCACAGGGGGACACTGAAGCTTTCTTT. Translation: CASSPQGDTEAFF. The chain employs TRBV18 and TRBJ1-1; maybe TRBD1 (6 bases). Germline V gene lookup returns CDR1 KGHSH and CDR2 LQKENI. V was shortened by 1 base and J by 3 bases, with 6 bases between the two germline ends. This CDR3 region has 13 residues.

The V call is TRBV3-1, the J call TRBJ1-5, with D perhaps matching TRBD1 (5 bases). The V gene lost 4 bases and the J gene lost 11 bases, with 18 bases spanning the gap. The CDR3 is made up of 14 amino acids. Germline CDR1 reads LGHDT; CDR2 reads YNNKEL (reference sequence). The CDR3 reads CASSPRQNNVAQHF. CDR3 nucleotides: TGTGCCAGCAGCCCTCGACAGAATAACGTGGCCCAGCATTTT.

This clonotype was found many times. The chain links TRBV29-1 to TRBJ2-3, with D tentatively TRBD1 or TRBD2 (6 bases each). The CDR3 is 14 residues long. Germline V gene lookup returns CDR1 SQVTM and CDR2 ANQGSEA. V shed 7 bases and J shed 0 bases, with 14 bases lying between them. The CDR3 DNA sequence: TGCAGCGCCGCGGGGACAACTAGCACAGATACGCAGTATTTT. This encodes CSAAGTTSTDTQYF.

This clonotype was counted ten times or more. V and J are TRBV7-2 and TRBJ2-3, with no clear D. In germline, CDR1 is SGHTA, CDR2 FQGNSA. The CDR3 loop spans 16 amino acids. V was trimmed by 5 bases and J by 0 bases, leaving 15 bases between them. The CDR3 nucleotides are TGTGCCAGCAGCCCTAAACTATCCCTTAGCACAGATACGCAGTATTTT. Amino acid sequence: CASSPKLSLSTDTQYF.

This clonotype was recorded at least ten times. The chain has TRBV7-9 and TRBJ1-1; 12 positions agree with TRBD1. Germline-derived CDR1 and CDR2 are SEHNR and FQNEAQ (reference sequence). V lost 5 bases, J lost 6 bases, and 10 bases stayed unmatched. The CDR3 totals 16 residues. The CDR3, as DNA: TGTGCCAGCAGCGAGATGTGGGGACAGGGGGCCTCTGAAGCTTTCTTT. Amino acid sequence: CASSEMWGQGASEAFF.

The rearrangement links TRBV7-9 to TRBJ2-1, with no clear D. Germline values: CDR1 SEHNR, CDR2 FQNEAQ (reference sequence). Between the trimmed V and J ends, which lost 4 bases and 7 bases, there was a span of 14 bases. This CDR3 has 14 amino acids. The DNA for the CDR3 is TGTGCCAGCAGCTCCTATGTAGGGAAGAATGAGCAGTTCTTC. As protein: CASSSYVGKNEQFF. Drawing the rest from reference TRBV7-9 and TRBJ2-1, the complete variable domain is DTGVSQNPRHKITKRGQNVTFRCDPISEHNRLYWYRQTLGQGPEFLTYFQNEAQLEKSRLLSDRFSAERPKGSFSTLEIQRTEQGDSAMYLCASSSYVGKNEQFFGPGTRLTVL.

V is TRBV14 and J is TRBJ2-1, with TRBD2 matching over 8 bases. The V and J ends lost 4 bases and 9 bases, in that order; junction bases with no gene match: 11. The length of the CDR3 is 15 residues. Germline assignment: CDR1 SGHDN and CDR2 FVKESK. In DNA form, the CDR3 reads TGTGCCAGCAGCCGGTCCGGGGGGGCCCACGGTGAGCAGTTCTTC. It yields the protein CASSRSGGAHGEQFF.

This clonotype has ten or more counts. The chain has TRBV7-2 and TRBJ2-3; the match to TRBD2 covers 7 bases. The germline gives CDR1 SGHTA, CDR2 FQGNSA. Germline trimming cut 3 bases from V and 5 bases from J; bases unmatched to any gene: 5. The CDR3 sequence is 14 residues long. CDR3: CASSFRGREDTQYF. In nucleotides, the CDR3 is TGTGCCAGCAGCTTCCGGGGGAGGGAAGATACGCAGTATTTT.

This clonotype was seen ten or more times. The V call is TRBV6-2 or TRBV6-3, the J call TRBJ2-6; D may match TRBD1 or TRBD2 (6 bases each). There are 13 residues in the CDR3. V lost 10 bases to trimming and J lost 12 bases, with 19 bases between them. The germline CDR1 and CDR2 sequences are MNHEY and SVGEGT. The CDR3 spells CATKRGAAIVLTF. CDR3 coding DNA: TGTGCCACCAAGAGGGGGGCCGCTATCGTCCTGACTTTC.

This clonotype was seen at least ten times. The rearrangement joins TRBV29-1 to TRBJ1-2; 7 bases match TRBD1. CDR3 length: 13 residues. CDR1 SQVTM and CDR2 ANQGSEA come from the germline V gene. Losses at the gene ends were 5 bases for V and 4 bases for J; bases not matched to a gene: 7. The CDR3 sequence: CSVIAGDSYGYTF. The CDR3 nucleotides are TGCAGCGTTATTGCCGGGGACAGCTATGGCTACACCTTC. The full variable domain, rest sourced from reference TRBV29-1 and TRBJ1-2, is SAVISQKPSRDICQRGTSLTIQCQVDSQVTMMFWYRQQPGQSLTLIATANQGSEATYESGFVIDKFPISRPNLTFSTLTVSNMSPEDSSIYLCSVIAGDSYGYTFGSGTRLTVV.

There are many counts of this clonotype. This chain uses TRBV20-1 with TRBJ1-6; D is ambiguous. V was clipped by 6 bases and J by 6 bases, with 15 bases between them. CDR3 length equals 14 residues. CDR1 is DFQATT, CDR2 SNEGSKA, per germline (reference sequence). The CDR3 DNA reads as TGCAGTGCCCCCTTGGCTGTGGGTAATTCACCCCTCCACTTT. It codes for CSAPLAVGNSPLHF.

The chain carries TRBV10-3 and TRBJ2-2; D possibly corresponds to TRBD1 (6 bases). Per the germline V gene, CDR1 is ENHRY and CDR2 is SYGVKD. The CDR3 has 17 residues. V was clipped by 0 bases and J by 5 bases, with 16 bases between them. CDR3 DNA sequence: TGTGCCATCAGTGAGTCGAAGGCAGGGGTCCTGACCGGGGAGCTGTTTTTT. This sequence encodes CAISESKAGVLTGELFF.

This clonotype ranks as large (0.1 to 1%). The rearrangement links TRBV6-1 to TRBJ2-2; the match to TRBD1 covers 8 bases. Looked up from germline, CDR1 is MNHNS and CDR2 is SASEGT. This CDR3 spans 16 amino acids. Trimming cost V 4 bases and J 2 bases; bases outside gene matches: 6. CDR3 loop: CASSVYGTGNTGELFF. The CDR3 region has the DNA TGTGCCAGCAGTGTGTATGGGACAGGAAACACCGGGGAGCTGTTTTTT.

The table lists this clonotype with many counts. This chain joins TRBV20-1 and TRBJ1-1, with D unclear. Trimming stripped 3 bases from V and 9 bases from J, with 14 bases between. The CDR3 contains 12 residues. Germline CDR1 DFQATT, CDR2 SNEGSKA (reference sequence). In nucleotides, the CDR3 is TGCAGTGCTAGGGATCAGGCAGAGAAAGCTTTCTTT. Translation: CSARDQAEKAFF.

In its sample, this clonotype was seen many times. The chain has TRBV12-3 or TRBV12-4 and TRBJ2-5; 7 bases are a match to TRBD2. The V and J ends lost 3 bases and 2 bases, in that order; junction bases with no gene match: 9. The CDR3 covers 16 residues. The CDR3 is CASSFGSGTIQETQYF. In DNA, the CDR3 is TGTGCCAGCAGTTTTGGGTCAGGGACTATACAAGAGACCCAGTACTTC.

This clonotype is medium-sized in the sample. The chain couples TRBV7-2 to TRBJ1-3, with D possibly TRBD1 on 5 matching bases. The CDR3 covers 15 residues. CDR1 is SGHTA and CDR2 is FQGNSA in the germline V gene. The germline V and J ends were trimmed by 2 bases and 1 base, with 9 bases remaining between them. Here the CDR3 reads CASSLSGASGNTIYF. In DNA, the CDR3 is TGTGCCAGCAGCTTAAGCGGGGCTTCTGGAAACACCATATATTTT.

The sample holds many counts of this clonotype. The chain has TRBV29-1 and TRBJ2-1; unclear D gene. Germline CDR1 reads SQVTM; CDR2 reads ANQGSEA. V was clipped by 4 bases and J by 2 bases, with 24 bases between them. The CDR3 length is 18 residues. CDR3 bases: TGCAGCGTTGGACTGATTGGCGCGGATATCCTTACCTACAATGAGCAGTTCTTC. Its protein is CSVGLIGADILTYNEQFF.

This clonotype was recorded many times. The chain joins TRBV6-5 to TRBJ1-2; D remains unclear. The CDR3 is 14 residues long. Germline CDR1 reads MNHEY; CDR2 reads SVGAGI. V lost 5 bases, J lost 4 bases, and 14 bases lay in between. CDR3 bases: TGTGCCAGCAGTCTCAGGTCGATTGGCTATGGCTACACCTTC. Protein: CASSLRSIGYGYTF.

In regard to this clonotype: A much larger clone lies a single base off, so this may be a read error. The DNA of the CDR3 is TGTGCCAGCAGCTTTGGACTAGCGGGGACCACAGATACGCAGTATTTT. It yields the protein CASSFGLAGTTDTQYF. This sequence joins TRBV7-2 and TRBJ2-3; 12 bases agree with TRBD2. CDR1 and CDR2 from the germline V gene are SGHTA and FQGNSA. The CDR3 totals 16 residues. The V and J ends lost 3 bases and 2 bases, in that order; junction bases with no gene match: 3. Supplemented by reference TRBV7-2 and TRBJ2-3, the full variable domain reads GAGVSQSPSNKVTEKGKDVELRCDPISGHTALYWYRQSLGQGLEFLIYFQGNSAPDKSGLPSDRFSAERTGGSVSTLTIQRTQQEDSAVYLCASSFGLAGTTDTQYFGPGTRLTVL.

This clonotype occurred many times. The chain uses TRBV6-1 and TRBJ1-3; possibly TRBD1 for D (5 bases). The CDR3 length is 15 residues. Germline loops: CDR1 MNHNS, CDR2 SASEGT. V shed 8 bases and J shed 0 bases, with 14 bases lying between them. CDR3 loop: CASDIGGPSGNTIYF. For the CDR3, the DNA is TGTGCCAGCGATATTGGGGGACCCTCTGGAAACACCATATATTTT.